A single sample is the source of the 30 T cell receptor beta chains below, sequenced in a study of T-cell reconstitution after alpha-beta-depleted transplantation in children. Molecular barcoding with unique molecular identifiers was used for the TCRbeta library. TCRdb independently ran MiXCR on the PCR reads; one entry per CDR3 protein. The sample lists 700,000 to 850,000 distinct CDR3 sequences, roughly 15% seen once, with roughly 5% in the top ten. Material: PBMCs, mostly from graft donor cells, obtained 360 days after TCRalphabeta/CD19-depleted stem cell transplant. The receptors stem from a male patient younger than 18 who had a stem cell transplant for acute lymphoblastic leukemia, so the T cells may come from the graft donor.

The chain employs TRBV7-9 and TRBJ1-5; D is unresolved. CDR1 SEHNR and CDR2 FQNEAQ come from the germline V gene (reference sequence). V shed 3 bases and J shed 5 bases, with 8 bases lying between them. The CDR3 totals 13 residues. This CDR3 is CASSFNTDQPQHF. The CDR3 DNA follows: TGTGCCAGCAGCTTTAACACCGATCAGCCCCAGCATTTT.

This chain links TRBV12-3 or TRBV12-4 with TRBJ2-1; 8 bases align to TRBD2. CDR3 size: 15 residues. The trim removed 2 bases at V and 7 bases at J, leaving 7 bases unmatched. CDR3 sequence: CASSLLREVMNEQFF. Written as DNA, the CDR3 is TGTGCCAGCAGTTTATTGCGGGAGGTTATGAATGAGCAGTTCTTC.

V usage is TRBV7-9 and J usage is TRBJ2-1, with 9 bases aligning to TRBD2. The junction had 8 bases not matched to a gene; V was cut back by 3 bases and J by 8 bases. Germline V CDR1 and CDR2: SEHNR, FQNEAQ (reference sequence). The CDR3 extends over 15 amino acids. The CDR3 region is CASSFSGLANDEQFF. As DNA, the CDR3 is TGTGCCAGCAGCTTCTCGGGACTAGCAAACGATGAGCAGTTCTTC.

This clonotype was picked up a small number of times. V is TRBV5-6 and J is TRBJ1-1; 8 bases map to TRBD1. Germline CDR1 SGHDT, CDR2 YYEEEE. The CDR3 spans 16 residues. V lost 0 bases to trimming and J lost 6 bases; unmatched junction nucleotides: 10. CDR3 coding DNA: TGTGCCAGCAGCTTGGGATTGGGACAGGTGGTCCCTGAAGCTTTCTTT. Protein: CASSLGLGQVVPEAFF.

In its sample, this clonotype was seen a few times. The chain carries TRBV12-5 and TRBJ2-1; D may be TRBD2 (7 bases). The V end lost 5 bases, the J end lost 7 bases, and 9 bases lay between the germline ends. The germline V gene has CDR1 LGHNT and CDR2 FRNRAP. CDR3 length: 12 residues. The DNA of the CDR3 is TGTGCTAGTGGTAGGGGGGGGAATGAGCAGTTCTTC. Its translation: CASGRGGNEQFF.

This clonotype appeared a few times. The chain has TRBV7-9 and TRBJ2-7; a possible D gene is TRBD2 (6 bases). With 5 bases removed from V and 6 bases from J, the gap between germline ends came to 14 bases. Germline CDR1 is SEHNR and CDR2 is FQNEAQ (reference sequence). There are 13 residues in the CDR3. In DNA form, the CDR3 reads TGTGCCAGCAGCCCCGGAGGGGAACGCGAGCAGTACTTC. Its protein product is CASSPGGEREQYF.

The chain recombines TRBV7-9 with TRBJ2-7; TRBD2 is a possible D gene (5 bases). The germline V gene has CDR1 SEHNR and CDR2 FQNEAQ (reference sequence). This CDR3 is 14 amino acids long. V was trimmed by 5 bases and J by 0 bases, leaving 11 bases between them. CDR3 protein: CASSVRESSYEQYF. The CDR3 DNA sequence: TGTGCCAGCAGCGTTCGGGAAAGCTCCTACGAGCAGTACTTC.

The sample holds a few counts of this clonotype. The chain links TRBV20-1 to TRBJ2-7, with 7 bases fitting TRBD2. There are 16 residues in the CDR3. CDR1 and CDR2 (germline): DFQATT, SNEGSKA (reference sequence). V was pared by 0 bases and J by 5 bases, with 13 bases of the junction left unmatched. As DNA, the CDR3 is TGCAGTGCTAGAGATCTCGCTGGCCTAGCGGCAAACGAGCAGTACTTC. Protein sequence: CSARDLAGLAANEQYF.

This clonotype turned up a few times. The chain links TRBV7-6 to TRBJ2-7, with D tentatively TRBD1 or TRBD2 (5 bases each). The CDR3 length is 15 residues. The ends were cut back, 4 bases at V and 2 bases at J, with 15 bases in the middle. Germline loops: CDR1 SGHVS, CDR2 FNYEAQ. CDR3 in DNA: TGTGCCAGCAGCTCCCTTGGGGACGGTCCCTACGAGCAGTACTTC. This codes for CASSSLGDGPYEQYF. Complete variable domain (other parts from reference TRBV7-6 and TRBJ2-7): GAGVSQSPRYKVTKRGQDVALRCDPISGHVSLYWYRQALGQGPEFLTYFNYEAQQDKSGLPNDRFSAERPEGSISTLTIQRTEQRDSAMYRCASSSLGDGPYEQYFGPGTRLTVT.

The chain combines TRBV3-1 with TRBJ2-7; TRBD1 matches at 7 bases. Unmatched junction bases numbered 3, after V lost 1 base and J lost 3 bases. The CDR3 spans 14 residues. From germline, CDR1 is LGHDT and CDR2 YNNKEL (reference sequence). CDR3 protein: CASSQVPGGYEQYF. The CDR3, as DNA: TGTGCCAGCAGCCAAGTCCCAGGGGGCTACGAGCAGTACTTC.

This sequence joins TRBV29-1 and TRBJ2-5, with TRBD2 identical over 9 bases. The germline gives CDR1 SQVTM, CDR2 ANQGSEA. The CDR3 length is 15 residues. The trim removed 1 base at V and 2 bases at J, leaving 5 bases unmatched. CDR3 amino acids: CSVEGLAVPQETQYF. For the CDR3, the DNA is TGCAGCGTTGAAGGACTAGCGGTGCCACAAGAGACCCAGTACTTC.

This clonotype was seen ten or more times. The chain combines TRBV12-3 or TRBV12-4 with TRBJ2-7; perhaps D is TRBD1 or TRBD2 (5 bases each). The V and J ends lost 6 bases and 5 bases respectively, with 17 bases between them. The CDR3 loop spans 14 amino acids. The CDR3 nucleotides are TGTGCCAGCAGGCCGGGACCCTGGATGGACGAGCAGTACTTC. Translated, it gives CASRPGPWMDEQYF.

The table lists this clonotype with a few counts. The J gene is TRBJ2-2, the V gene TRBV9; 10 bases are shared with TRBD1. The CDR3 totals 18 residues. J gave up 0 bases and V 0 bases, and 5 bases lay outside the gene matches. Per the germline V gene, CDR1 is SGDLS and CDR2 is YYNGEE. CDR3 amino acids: CASSVATDRGTNTGELFF. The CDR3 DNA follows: TGTGCCAGCAGCGTAGCTACGGACAGGGGGACGAACACCGGGGAGCTGTTTTTT.

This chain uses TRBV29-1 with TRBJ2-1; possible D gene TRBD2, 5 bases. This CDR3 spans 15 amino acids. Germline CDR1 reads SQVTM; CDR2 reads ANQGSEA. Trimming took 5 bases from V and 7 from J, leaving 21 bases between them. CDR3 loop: CSVPAPPTRLNEQFF. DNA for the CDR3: TGCAGCGTTCCCGCCCCCCCCACTAGACTTAATGAGCAGTTCTTC.

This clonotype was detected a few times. CDR3 sequence: CASSFLSPGSGNTIYF. CDR3 coding DNA: TGTGCCAGCAGTTTTCTAAGTCCAGGCTCTGGAAACACCATATATTTT. This sequence joins TRBV12-3 or TRBV12-4 and TRBJ1-3, with D unresolved. The V and J ends lost 3 bases and 0 bases respectively, with 12 bases between them. This CDR3 comprises 16 residues.

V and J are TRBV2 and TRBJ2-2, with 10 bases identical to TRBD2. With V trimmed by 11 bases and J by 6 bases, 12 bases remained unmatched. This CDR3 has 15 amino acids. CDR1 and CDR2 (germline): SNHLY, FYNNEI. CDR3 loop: CAQRGASGRAGELFF. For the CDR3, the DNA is TGTGCCCAACGAGGAGCTAGCGGGAGAGCCGGGGAGCTGTTTTTT.

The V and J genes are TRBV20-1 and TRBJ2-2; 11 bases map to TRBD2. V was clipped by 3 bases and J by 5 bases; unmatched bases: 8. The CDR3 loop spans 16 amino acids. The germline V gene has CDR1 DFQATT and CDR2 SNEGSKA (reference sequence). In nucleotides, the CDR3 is TGCAGTGCTAGTCCCGGGACTAGCGGCCTGACCGGGGAGCTGTTTTTT. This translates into CSASPGTSGLTGELFF.

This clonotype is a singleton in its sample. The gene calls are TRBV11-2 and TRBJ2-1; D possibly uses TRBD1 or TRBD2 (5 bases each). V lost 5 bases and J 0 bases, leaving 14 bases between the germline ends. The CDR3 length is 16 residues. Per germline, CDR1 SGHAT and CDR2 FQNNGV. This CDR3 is CASSHGASSSYNEQFF. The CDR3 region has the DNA TGTGCCAGCAGCCACGGGGCCTCGAGCTCCTACAATGAGCAGTTCTTC. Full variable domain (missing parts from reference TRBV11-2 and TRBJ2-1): EAGVAQSPRYKIIEKRQSVAFWCNPISGHATLYWYQQILGQGPKLLIQFQNNGVVDDSQLPKDRFSAERLKGVDSTLKIQPAKLEDSAVYLCASSHGASSSYNEQFFGPGTRLTVL.

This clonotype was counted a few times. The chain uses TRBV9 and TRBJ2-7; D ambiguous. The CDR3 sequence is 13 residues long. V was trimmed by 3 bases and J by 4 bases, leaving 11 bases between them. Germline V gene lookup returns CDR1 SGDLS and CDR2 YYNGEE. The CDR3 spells CASSAPPSYEQYF. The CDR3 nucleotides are TGTGCCAGCAGCGCGCCTCCCTCGTACGAGCAGTACTTC.

CDR3 nucleotides: TGCGCCAGCAGCTTGGAAGGGGGGTATCGCTCCTACAATGAGCAGTTCTTC. It yields the protein CASSLEGGYRSYNEQFF. J is TRBJ2-1 and V is TRBV5-1; D may be TRBD1 or TRBD2 (6 bases each). Germline CDR1 SGHRS, CDR2 YFSETQ. CDR3 length: 17 residues. V was pared by 0 bases and J by 0 bases, with 13 bases between.

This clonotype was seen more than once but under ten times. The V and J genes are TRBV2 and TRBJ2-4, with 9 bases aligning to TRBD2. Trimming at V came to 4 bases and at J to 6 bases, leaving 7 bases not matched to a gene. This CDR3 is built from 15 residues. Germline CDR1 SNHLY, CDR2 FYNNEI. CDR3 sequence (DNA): TGTGCCAGCAGTGTCGGGGGTAGCGGGAGAAACATTCAGTACTTC. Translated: CASSVGGSGRNIQYF.

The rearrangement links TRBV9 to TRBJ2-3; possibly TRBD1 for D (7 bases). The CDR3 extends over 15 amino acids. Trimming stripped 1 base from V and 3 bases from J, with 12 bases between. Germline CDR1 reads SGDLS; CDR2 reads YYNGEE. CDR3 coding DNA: TGTGCCAGCAGCGTAACAGGGGAGGTTACAGATACGCAGTATTTT. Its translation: CASSVTGEVTDTQYF.

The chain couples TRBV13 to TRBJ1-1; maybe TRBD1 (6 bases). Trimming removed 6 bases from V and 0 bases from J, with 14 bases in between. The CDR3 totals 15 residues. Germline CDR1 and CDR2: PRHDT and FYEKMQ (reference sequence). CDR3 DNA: TGTGCCAGCAGTGTCTCAACAGGGATGAACACTGAAGCTTTCTTT. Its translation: CASSVSTGMNTEAFF.

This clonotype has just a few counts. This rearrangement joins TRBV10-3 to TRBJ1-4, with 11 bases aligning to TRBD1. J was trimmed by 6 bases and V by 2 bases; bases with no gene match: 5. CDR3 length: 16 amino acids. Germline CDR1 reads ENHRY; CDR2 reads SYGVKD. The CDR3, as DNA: TGTGCCATCAGTGAGGGACAGGGGGCGACGTATGAAAAACTGTTTTTT. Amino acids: CAISEGQGATYEKLFF.

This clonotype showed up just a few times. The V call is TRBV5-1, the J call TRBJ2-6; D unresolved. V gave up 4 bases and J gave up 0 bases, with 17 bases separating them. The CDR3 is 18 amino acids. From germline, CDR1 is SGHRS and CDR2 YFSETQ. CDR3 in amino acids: CASSLEPGRTSGANVLTF. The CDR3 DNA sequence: TGCGCCAGCAGCCTGGAACCGGGCAGAACCTCTGGGGCCAACGTCCTGACTTTC.

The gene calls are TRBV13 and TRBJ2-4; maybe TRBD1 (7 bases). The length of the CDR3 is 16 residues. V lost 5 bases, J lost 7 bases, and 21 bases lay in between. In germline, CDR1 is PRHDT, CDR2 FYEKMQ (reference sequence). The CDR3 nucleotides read TGTGCCAGCAGCCGGGGACAGCCGGGAGAATATAACATTCAGTACTTC. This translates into CASSRGQPGEYNIQYF.

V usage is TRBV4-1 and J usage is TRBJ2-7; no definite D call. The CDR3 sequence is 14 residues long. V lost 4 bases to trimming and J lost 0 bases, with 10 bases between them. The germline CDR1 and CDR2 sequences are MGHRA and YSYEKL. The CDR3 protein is CASSRDWGSYEQYF. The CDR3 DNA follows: TGCGCCAGCAGCCGCGATTGGGGCTCCTACGAGCAGTACTTC.

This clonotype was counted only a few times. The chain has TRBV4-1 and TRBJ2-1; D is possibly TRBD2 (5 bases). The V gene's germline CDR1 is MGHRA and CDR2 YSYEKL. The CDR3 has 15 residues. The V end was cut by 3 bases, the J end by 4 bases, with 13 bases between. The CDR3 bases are TGCGCCAGCAGCCACCCCTGGGGAGAGTACAATGAGCAGTTCTTC. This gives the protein CASSHPWGEYNEQFF.

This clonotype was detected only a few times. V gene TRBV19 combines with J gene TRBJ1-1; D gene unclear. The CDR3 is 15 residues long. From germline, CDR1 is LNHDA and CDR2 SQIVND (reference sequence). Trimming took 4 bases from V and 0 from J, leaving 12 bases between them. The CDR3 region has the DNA TGTGCCAGTAGTACACGGACCCATCTGAACACTGAAGCTTTCTTT. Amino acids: CASSTRTHLNTEAFF.

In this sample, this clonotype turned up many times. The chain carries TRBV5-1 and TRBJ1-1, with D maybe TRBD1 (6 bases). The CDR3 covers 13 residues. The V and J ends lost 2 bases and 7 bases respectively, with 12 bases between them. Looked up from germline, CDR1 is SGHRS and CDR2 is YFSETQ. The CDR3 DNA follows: TGCGCCAGCAGCTTAGGGGGACACATTGAAGCTTTCTTT. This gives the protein CASSLGGHIEAFF. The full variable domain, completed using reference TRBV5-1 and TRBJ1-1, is KAGVTQTPRYLIKTRGQQVTLSCSPISGHRSVSWYQQTPGQGLQFLFEYFSETQRNKGNFPGRFSGRQFSNSRSEMNVSTLELGDSALYLCASSLGGHIEAFFGQGTRLTVV.